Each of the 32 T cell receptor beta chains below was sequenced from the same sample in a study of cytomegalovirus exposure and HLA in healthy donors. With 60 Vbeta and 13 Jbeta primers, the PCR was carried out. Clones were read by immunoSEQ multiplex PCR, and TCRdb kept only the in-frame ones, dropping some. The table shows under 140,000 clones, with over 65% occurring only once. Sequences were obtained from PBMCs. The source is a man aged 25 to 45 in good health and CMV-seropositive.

The CDR3 DNA reads TGTGCCGGGGACAGGGGAGGTGAAAAACTGTTTTTT. Translation gives CAGDRGGEKLFF. The rearrangement links TRBV30 to TRBJ1-4, with 10 positions matching TRBD1. The CDR3 has 12 amino acids. CDR1 is GTSNPN, CDR2 SVGIG, per germline (reference sequence). The V segment lost 8 bases and the J segment 7 bases; nucleotides outside the gene matches: 4.

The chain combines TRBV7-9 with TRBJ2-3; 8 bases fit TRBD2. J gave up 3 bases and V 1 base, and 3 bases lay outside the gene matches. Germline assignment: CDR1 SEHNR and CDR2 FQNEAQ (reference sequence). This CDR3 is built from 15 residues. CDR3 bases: TGTGCCAGCAGCTTAGAGGCTAGCGGGACAGATACGCAGTATTTT. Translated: CASSLEASGTDTQYF. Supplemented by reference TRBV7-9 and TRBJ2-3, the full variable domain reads DTGVSQNPRHKITKRGQNVTFRCDPISEHNRLYWYRQTLGQGPEFLTYFQNEAQLEKSRLLSDRFSAERPKGSFSTLEIQRTEQGDSAMYLCASSLEASGTDTQYFGPGTRLTVL.

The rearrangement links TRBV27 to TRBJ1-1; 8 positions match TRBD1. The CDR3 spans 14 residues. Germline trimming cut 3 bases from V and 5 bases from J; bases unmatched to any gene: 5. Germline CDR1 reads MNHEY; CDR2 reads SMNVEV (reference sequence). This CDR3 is CASSLDRVGTEAFF. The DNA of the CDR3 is TGTGCCAGCAGTTTGGACAGGGTTGGGACTGAAGCTTTCTTT.

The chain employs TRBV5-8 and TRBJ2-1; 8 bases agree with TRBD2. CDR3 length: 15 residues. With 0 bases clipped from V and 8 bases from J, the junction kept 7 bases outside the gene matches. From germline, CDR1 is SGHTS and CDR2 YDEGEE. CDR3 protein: CASSLAGGALDEQFF. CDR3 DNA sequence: TGTGCCAGCAGCTTGGCCGGGGGGGCTTTGGATGAGCAGTTCTTC.

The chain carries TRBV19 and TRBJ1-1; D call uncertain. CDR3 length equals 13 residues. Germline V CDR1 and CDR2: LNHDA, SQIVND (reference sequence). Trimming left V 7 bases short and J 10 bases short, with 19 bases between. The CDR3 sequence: CASTSETQAAAFF. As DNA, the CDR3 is TGTGCCAGTACTTCTGAGACACAAGCTGCAGCTTTCTTT.

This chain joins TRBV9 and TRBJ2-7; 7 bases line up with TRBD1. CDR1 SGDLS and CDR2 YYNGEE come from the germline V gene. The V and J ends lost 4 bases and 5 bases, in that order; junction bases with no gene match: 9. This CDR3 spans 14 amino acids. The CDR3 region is CASSPPDRIHEQYF. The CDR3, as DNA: TGTGCCAGCAGCCCGCCGGACAGGATTCACGAGCAGTACTTC.

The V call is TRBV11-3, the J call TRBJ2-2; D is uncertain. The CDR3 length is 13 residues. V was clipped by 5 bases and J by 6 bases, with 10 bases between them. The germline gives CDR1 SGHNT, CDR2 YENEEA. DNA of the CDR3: TGTGCCAGCAGCCTCGAGTTGGCCGGGGAGCTGTTTTTT. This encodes CASSLELAGELFF. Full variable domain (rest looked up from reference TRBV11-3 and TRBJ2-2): EAGVVQSPRYKIIEKKQPVAFWCNPISGHNTLYWYLQNLGQGPELLIRYENEEAVDDSQLPKDRFSAERLKGVDSTLKIQPAELGDSAVYLCASSLELAGELFFGEGSRLTVL.

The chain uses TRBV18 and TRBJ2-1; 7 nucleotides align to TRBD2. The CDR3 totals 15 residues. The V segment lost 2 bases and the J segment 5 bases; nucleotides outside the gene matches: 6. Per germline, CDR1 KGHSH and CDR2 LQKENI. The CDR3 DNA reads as TGTGCCAGCTCACCATTGCCTAGCGGAAACAATGAGCAGTTCTTC. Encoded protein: CASSPLPSGNNEQFF.

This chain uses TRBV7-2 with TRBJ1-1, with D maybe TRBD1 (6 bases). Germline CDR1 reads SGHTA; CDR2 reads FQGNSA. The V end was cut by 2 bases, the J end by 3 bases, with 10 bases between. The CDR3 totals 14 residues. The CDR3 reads CASSLTGSDTEAFF. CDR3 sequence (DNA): TGTGCCAGCAGCTTAACAGGGAGCGACACTGAAGCTTTCTTT.

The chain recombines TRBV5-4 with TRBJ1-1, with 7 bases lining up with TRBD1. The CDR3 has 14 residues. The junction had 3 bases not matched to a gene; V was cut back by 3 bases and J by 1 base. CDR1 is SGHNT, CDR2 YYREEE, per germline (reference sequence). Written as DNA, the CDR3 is TGTGCCAGCAGCTCACAGGGGTGGAACACTGAAGCTTTCTTT. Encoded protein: CASSSQGWNTEAFF.

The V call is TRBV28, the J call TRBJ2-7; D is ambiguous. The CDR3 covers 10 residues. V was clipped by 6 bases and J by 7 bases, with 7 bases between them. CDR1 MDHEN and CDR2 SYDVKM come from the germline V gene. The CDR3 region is CASRQTEQYF. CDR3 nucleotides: TGTGCCAGCAGACAGACAGAGCAGTACTTC.

CDR3 sequence: CASSEITGAGNTIYF. In DNA, the CDR3 is TGTGCCAGCAGTGAAATAACAGGGGCTGGAAACACCATATATTTT. The chain carries TRBV2 and TRBJ1-3, with 7 bases identical to TRBD1. CDR3 length: 15 residues. After removal of 2 bases from V and 2 bases from J, the junction contained 3 bases not matched to a gene. In germline, CDR1 is SNHLY, CDR2 FYNNEI. Full variable domain (missing parts from reference TRBV2 and TRBJ1-3): EPEVTQTPSHQVTQMGQEVILRCVPISNHLYFYWYRQILGQKVEFLVSFYNNEISEKSEIFDDQFSVERPDGSNFTLKIRSTKLEDSAMYFCASSEITGAGNTIYFGEGSWLTVV.

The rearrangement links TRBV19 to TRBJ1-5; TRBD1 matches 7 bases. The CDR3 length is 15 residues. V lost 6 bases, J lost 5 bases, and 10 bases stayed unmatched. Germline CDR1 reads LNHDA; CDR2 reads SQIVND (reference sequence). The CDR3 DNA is TGTGCCAGTAGGATGGGACAGACTACCGATCAGCCCCAGCATTTT. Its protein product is CASRMGQTTDQPQHF.

The CDR3 DNA sequence: TGTGCCAGCAGTTTACCCACAGGGAGGGGCGAGCAGTACTTC. It is translated as CASSLPTGRGEQYF. V usage is TRBV28 and J usage is TRBJ2-7, with D possibly matching TRBD2 (7 bases). In germline, CDR1 is MDHEN, CDR2 SYDVKM. This CDR3 comprises 14 residues. V dropped 2 bases and J dropped 6 bases, with 14 bases sitting between them. Complete variable domain (other parts from reference TRBV28 and TRBJ2-7): DVKVTQSSRYLVKRTGEKVFLECVQDMDHENMFWYRQDPGLGLRLIYFSYDVKMKEKGDIPEGYSVSREKKERFSLILESASTNQTSMYLCASSLPTGRGEQYFGPGTRLTVT.

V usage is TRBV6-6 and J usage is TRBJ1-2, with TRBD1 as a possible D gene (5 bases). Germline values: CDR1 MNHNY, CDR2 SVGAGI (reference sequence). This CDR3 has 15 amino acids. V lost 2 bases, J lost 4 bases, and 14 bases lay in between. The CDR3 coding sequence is TGTGCCAGCAGTTACAGCCCGGGGGGGATCTATGGCTACACCTTC. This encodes CASSYSPGGIYGYTF.

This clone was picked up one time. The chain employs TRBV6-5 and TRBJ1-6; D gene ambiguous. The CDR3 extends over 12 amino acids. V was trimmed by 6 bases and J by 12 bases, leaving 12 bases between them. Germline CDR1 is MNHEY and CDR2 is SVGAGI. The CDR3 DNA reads TGTGCCAGCAGCGCAACTCACGGACCCCTCCACTTT. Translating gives CASSATHGPLHF.

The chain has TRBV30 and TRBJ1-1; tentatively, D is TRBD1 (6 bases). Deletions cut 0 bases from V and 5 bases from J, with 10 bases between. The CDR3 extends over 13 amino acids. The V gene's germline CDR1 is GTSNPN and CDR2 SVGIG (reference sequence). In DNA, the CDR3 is TGTGCCTGGAGTGTATCCAGGGGAACTGAAGCTTTCTTT. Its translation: CAWSVSRGTEAFF.

The CDR3 sequence is CASSGGRGYEQYF. The CDR3 region has the DNA TGTGCCAGCAGCGGAGGGAGGGGCTACGAGCAGTACTTC. This rearrangement joins TRBV9 to TRBJ2-7; 7 bases align to TRBD2. V lost 3 bases and J lost 3; bases outside the gene matches: 3. The CDR3 consists of 13 residues. CDR1 is SGDLS, CDR2 YYNGEE, per germline.

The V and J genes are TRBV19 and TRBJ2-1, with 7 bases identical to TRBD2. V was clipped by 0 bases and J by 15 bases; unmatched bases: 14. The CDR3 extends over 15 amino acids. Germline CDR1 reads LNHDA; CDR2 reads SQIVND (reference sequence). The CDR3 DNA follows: TGTGCCAGTAGTATAGATGGGCTCGGCGGGAGCCTGGTGTTCTTC. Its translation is CASSIDGLGGSLVFF.

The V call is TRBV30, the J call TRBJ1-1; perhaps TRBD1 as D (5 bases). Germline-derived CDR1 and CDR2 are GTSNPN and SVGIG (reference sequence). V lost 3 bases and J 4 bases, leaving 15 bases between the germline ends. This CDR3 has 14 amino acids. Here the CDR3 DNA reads TGTGCCTGGAGAGCGACAGATTTGGGCACTGAAGCTTTCTTT. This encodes CAWRATDLGTEAFF.

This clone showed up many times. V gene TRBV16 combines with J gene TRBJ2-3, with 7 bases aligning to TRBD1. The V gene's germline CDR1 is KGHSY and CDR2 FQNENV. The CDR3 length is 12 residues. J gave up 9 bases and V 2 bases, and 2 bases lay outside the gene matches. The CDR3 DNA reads TGTGCCAGCAGCCAAAGGGACAGCACGCAGTATTTT. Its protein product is CASSQRDSTQYF. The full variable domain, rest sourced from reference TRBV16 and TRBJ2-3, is GEEVAQTPKHLVRGEGQKAKLYCAPIKGHSYVFWYQQVLKNEFKFLISFQNENVFDETGMPKERFSAKCLPNSPCSLEIQATKLEDSAVYFCASSQRDSTQYFGPGTRLTVL.

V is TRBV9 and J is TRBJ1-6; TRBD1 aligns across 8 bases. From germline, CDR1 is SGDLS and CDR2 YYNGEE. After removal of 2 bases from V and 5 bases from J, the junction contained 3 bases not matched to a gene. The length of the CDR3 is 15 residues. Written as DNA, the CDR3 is TGTGCCAGCAGCGTCGGGGACAGGCATAATTCACCCCTCCACTTT. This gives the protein CASSVGDRHNSPLHF.

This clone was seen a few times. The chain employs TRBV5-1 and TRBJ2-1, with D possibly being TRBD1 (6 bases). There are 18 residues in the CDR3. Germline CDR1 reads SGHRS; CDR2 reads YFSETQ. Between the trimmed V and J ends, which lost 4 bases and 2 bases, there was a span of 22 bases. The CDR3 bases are TGCGCCAGCAGCACGACAGGTTACCTCCAAAAGGCCTACAATGAGCAGTTCTTC. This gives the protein CASSTTGYLQKAYNEQFF.

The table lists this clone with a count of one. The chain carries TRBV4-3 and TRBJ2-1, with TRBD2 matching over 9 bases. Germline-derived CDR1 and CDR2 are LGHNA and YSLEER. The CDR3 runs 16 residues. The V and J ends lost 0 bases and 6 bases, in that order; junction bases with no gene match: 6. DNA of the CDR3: TGCGCCAGCAGCCAAGAGGGACTAGCATCTGCCAATGAGCAGTTCTTC. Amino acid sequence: CASSQEGLASANEQFF.

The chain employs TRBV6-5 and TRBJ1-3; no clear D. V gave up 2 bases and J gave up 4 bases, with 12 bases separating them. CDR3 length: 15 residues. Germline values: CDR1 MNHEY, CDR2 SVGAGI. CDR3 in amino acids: CASSYTGMGGNTIYF. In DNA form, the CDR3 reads TGTGCCAGCAGTTACACGGGGATGGGAGGAAACACCATATATTTT.

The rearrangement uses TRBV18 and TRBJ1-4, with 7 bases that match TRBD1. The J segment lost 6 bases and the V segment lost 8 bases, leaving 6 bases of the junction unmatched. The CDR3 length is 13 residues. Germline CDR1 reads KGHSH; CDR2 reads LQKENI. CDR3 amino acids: CASRQGRDEKLFF. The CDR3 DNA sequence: TGTGCCAGCCGACAGGGAAGGGATGAAAAACTGTTTTTT.

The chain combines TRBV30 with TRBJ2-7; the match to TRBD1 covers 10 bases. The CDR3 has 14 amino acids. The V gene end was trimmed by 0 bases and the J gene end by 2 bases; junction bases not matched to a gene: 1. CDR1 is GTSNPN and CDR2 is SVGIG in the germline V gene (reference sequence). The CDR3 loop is CAWSVGTGAYEQYF. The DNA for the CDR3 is TGTGCCTGGAGTGTTGGGACAGGGGCCTACGAGCAGTACTTC.

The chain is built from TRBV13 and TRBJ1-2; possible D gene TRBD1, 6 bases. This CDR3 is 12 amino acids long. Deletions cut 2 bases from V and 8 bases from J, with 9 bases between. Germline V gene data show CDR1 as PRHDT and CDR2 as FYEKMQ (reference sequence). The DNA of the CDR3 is TGTGCCAGCAGCTTATCAGGGGCCGGCTACACCTTC. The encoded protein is CASSLSGAGYTF.

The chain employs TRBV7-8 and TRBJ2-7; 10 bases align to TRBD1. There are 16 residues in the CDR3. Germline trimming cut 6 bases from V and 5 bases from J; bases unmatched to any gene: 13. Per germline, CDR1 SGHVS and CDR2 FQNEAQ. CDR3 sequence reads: CASSYQSGQGLHEQYF. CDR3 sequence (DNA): TGTGCCAGCAGTTATCAATCGGGACAGGGGCTCCACGAGCAGTACTTC.

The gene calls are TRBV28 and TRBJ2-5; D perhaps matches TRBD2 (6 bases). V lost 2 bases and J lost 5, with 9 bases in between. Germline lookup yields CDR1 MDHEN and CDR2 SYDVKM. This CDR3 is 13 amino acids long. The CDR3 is CASSLGGVETQYF. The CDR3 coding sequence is TGTGCCAGCAGTTTAGGAGGGGTGGAGACCCAGTACTTC.

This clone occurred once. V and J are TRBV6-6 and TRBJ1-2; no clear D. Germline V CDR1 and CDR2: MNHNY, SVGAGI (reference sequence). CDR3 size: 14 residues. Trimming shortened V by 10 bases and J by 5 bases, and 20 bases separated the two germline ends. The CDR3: CATKSPGLWYGYTF. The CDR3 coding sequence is TGTGCCACCAAGTCCCCGGGTTTGTGGTATGGCTACACCTTC.

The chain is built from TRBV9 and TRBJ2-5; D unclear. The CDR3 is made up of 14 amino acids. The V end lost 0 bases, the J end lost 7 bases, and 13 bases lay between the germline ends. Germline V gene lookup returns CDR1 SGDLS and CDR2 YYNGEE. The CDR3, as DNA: TGTGCCAGCAGCGTAGACCTCCCCGCCGGGACCCAGTACTTC. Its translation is CASSVDLPAGTQYF.